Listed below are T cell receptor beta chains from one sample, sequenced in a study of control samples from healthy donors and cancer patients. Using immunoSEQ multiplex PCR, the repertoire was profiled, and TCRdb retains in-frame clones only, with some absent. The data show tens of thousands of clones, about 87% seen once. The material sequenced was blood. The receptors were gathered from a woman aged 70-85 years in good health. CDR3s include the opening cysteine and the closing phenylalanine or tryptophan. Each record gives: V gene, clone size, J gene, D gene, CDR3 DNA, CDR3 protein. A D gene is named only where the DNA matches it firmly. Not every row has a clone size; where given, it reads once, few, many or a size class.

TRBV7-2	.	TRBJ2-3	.	TGTGCCAGCAGCTTAAGGAGCGGGTACACAGATACGCAGTATTTT	CASSLRSGYTDTQYF
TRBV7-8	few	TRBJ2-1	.	TGTGCCAGCAGCTTAGGACAGCCTTACAATGAGCAGTTCTTC	CASSLGQPYNEQFF
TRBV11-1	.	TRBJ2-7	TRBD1	TGTGCCAGCACCTTGCCAGGGGGCTACGAGCAGTACTTC	CASTLPGGYEQYF
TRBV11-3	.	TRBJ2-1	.	TGTGCCAGCAGCCAGGGGCTGACGGCGGGAGCCTACAATGAGCAGTTCTTC	CASSQGLTAGAYNEQFF
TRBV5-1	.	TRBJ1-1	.	TGCGCCAGCAGCTTGATGTGGGGGGGCGCGAACACTGAAGCTTTCTTT	CASSLMWGGANTEAFF
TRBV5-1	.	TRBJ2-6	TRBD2	TGCGCCAGCAGCTTGGCGGGAGCGGGACCTGGTGGGGCCAACGTCCTGACTTTC	CASSLAGAGPGGANVLTF
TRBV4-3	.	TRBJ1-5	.	TGCGCCAGCAGCCAAGACCCCGGGGGCAATCAGCCCCAGCATTTT	CASSQDPGGNQPQHF
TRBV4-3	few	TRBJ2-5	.	TGCGCCAGCAGCCAAGAATGGCCTAGCGAGGCGGAGACCCAGTACTTC	CASSQEWPSEAETQYF
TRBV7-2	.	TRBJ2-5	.	TGTGCCAGCAGCTTAGATCAGGGTGTGGGAGAGACCCAGTACTTC	CASSLDQGVGETQYF
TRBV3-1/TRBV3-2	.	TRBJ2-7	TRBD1	TGTGCCAGCAGCCAAGGCTTTACAGGGGCCGAGCAGTACTTC	CASSQGFTGAEQYF
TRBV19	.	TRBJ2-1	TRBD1	TGTGCCAGTAGTATAGCACAGGGGACGTACAATGAGCAGTTCTTC	CASSIAQGTYNEQFF
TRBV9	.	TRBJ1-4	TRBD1	TGTGCCAGCAGCCAGGACAGGGGGCGCGAAAAACTGTTTTTT	CASSQDRGREKLFF
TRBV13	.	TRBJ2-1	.	TGTGCCAGCAGCTTCCGGAGCTCCTACAATGAGCAGTTCTTC	CASSFRSSYNEQFF
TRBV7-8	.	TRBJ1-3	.	TGTGCCAGCAGCCTAGGCGGAAACACCATATATTTT	CASSLGGNTIYF
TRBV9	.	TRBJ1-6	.	TGTGCCAGCAGCGTAGAGGTTGGCAAGAGCACACCCCTCCACTTT	CASSVEVGKSTPLHF
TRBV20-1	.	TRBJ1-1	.	TGCAGCTCCAGGGAGGACACTGAAGCTTTCTTT	CSSREDTEAFF
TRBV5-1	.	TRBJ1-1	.	TGCGCCAGCAGCCGGGACGCGAACACTGAAGCTTTCTTT	CASSRDANTEAFF
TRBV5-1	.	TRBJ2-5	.	TGCGCCAGCAGCCCCGGGACTTCTCAAGAGACCCAGTACTTC	CASSPGTSQETQYF
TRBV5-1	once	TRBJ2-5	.	TGCGCCAGCAGCAGCCAAGAGACCCAGTACTTC	CASSSQETQYF
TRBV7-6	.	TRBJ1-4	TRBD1	TGTGCCAGCAGCTTAACTGTTGTGGGACAGGGTACTGAAAAACTGTTTTTT	CASSLTVVGQGTEKLFF
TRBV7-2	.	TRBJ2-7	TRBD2	TGTGCCAGCAGCCTACTAGCGGGGCTAGGCGAGCAGTACTTC	CASSLLAGLGEQYF
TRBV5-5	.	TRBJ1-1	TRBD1	TGTGCCAGCAGCTCCCCCGACAGGGGGCAAGCCGAAGCTTTCTTT	CASSSPDRGQAEAFF
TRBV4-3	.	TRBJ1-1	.	TGCGCCAGCAGCCCCCTGAGGAACACTGAAGCTTTCTTT	CASSPLRNTEAFF
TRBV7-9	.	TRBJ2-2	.	TGTGCCAGCAGCTTAGCAGGAATCGACGGGGAGCTGTTTTTT	CASSLAGIDGELFF
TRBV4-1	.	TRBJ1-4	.	TGCGCCAGCAGCCAAGGGGGTTCGGGTGATAGGGGTGAAAAACTGTTTTTT	CASSQGGSGDRGEKLFF
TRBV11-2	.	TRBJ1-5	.	TGTGCCAGCAGCACCGGGACTTTGAGCAATCAGCCCCAGCATTTT	CASSTGTLSNQPQHF
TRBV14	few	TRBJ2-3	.	TGTGCCAGCAGCCAAGGGAGCCGGGGACATACGCAGTATTTT	CASSQGSRGHTQYF
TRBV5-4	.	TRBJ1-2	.	TGTGCCAGCAGCTTGGTGAGAGGTTTAGGAGCTAACTATGGCTACACCTTC	CASSLVRGLGANYGYTF
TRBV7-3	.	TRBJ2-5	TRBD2	TGTGCCAGCAGCCCCCTAGCGGGGAAAGAAGAGACCCAGTACTTC	CASSPLAGKEETQYF
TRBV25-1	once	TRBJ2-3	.	TGTGCCAGCAGTGAGAGGCAAGATACGCAGTATTTT	CASSERQDTQYF
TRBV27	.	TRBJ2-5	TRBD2	TGTGCCAGCAGTTTAGGGACTAGCGGGGAGACCCAGTACTTC	CASSLGTSGETQYF
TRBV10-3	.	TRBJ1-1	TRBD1	TGTGCCATCAGTGCACTCAGGGGGGAGAAAGAGGCTTTCTTT	CAISALRGEKEAFF
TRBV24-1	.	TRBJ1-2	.	TGTGCCACCGGGACTGCCACGCAAATCCTTCGTGGCTACACCTTC	CATGTATQILRGYTF
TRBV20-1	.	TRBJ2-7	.	TGCAGTGCTTCGACTGGTTACGAGCAGTACTTC	CSASTGYEQYF
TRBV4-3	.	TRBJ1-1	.	TGCGCCAGCAGCCAAGGGCCGGTGGGGGTGACGAACACTGAAGCTTTCTTT	CASSQGPVGVTNTEAFF
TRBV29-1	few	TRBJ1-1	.	TGCAGCGTTTGGAGGCTGAACACTGAAGCTTTCTTT	CSVWRLNTEAFF
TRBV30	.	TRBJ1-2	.	TGTGCCGGCCCGCTCGGGGAGCTTGGCTACACCTTC	CAGPLGELGYTF
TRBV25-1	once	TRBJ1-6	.	TGTGCCAGCAGGGAGGAGGGAGGGTCACCCCTCCACTTT	CASREEGGSPLHF
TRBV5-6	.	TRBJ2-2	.	TGTGCCAGCAGCTTGGACAGGCGATCGTTCGGGGAGCTGTTTTTT	CASSLDRRSFGELFF
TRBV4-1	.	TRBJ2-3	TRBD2	TGCGCCAGCAGCCAAGACCCCCAACTAGCGGGTAGCACAGATACGCAGTATTTT	CASSQDPQLAGSTDTQYF
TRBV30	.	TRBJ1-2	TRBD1	TGTGCCTGGAGTCCGTTTGGGACAGGGTCTGGCTACACCTTC	CAWSPFGTGSGYTF
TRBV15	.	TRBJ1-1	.	TGTGCCACCAGCAGAGATCGGGTGATTAATGAAGCTTTCTTT	CATSRDRVINEAFF
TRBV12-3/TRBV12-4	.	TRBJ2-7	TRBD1	TGTGCCAGCAAACAGGGGCTCAACGAGCAGTACTTC	CASKQGLNEQYF
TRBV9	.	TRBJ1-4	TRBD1	TGTGCCAGCAGCCATGGACAGGGGAGGCTCGCTAATGAAAAACTGTTTTTT	CASSHGQGRLANEKLFF
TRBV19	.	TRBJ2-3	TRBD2	TGTGCCAGTAGTATAGGCTCCCGGAGCGGGGGAAACGGTGCAGATACGCAGTATTTT	CASSIGSRSGGNGADTQYF
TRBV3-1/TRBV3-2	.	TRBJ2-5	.	TGTGCCAGCACCCCGGGACACCAGACCCAGTACTTC	CASTPGHQTQYF
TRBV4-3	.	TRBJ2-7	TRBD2	TGCGCCAGCAGCCAAGAAATCCTAGCGGGAGTCGAGCAGTACTTC	CASSQEILAGVEQYF
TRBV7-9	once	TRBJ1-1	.	TGTGCCAGCAGCTCCACAGGAGGAGCTTTCTTT	CASSSTGGAFF
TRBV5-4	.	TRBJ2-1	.	TGTGCCAGCAGCTTTAGGGGGATCAGCTCCTACAATGAGCAGTTCTTC	CASSFRGISSYNEQFF